These 15 T cell receptor beta chains came from one sample sequenced in a study of hypomethylating agent response in myelodysplastic syndrome. Libraries were prepared by immunoSEQ multiplex PCR; TCRdb keeps only in-frame clonotypes and omits some of them. The sample contains a few thousand clones, roughly 86% of which appear only once. Material: bone marrow, obtained before or after starting hypomethylating agent treatment for myelodysplastic syndrome (not recorded which). The receptors were sampled from a human donor with myelodysplastic syndrome.

The chain links TRBV7-9 to TRBJ1-6, with D unresolved. Germline CDR1 and CDR2: SEHNR and FQNEAQ (reference sequence). The CDR3 runs 13 residues. The V gene lost 6 bases and the J gene lost 8 bases, with 11 bases spanning the gap. CDR3 bases: TGTGCCAGCAGATCAGAGACCTATTCACCCCTCCACTTT. It codes for CASRSETYSPLHF.

J is TRBJ1-2 and V is TRBV21-1. TRBV21-1 is a pseudogene. This CDR3 has 15 residues. The CDR3 coding sequence is TGTGCCAGCAGCAAAGTTGGGGGGCTCGGCGGTGGCTACACCTTC. Amino acids: CASSKVGGLGGGYTF.

Comments on this clone: Other DNA sequences in this sample translate to the same CDR3. This chain connects TRBV30 to TRBJ2-1; D gene uncertain. Germline CDR1 is GTSNPN and CDR2 is SVGIG (reference sequence). Deletions cut 2 bases from V and 4 bases from J, with 3 bases between. The CDR3 runs 11 residues. CDR3 sequence reads: CAWSLYNEQFF. CDR3 coding DNA: TGTGCCTGGAGTCTTTACAATGAGCAGTTCTTC. The variable domain in full, completed from reference TRBV30 and TRBJ2-1, reads SQTIHQWPATLVQPVGSPLSLECTVEGTSNPNLYWYRQAAGRGLQLLFYSVGIGQISSEVPQNLSASRPQDRQFILSSKKLLLSDSGFYLCAWSLYNEQFFGPGTRLTVL.

The V gene is TRBV7-9, the J gene TRBJ2-1; D may be TRBD2 (5 bases). V lost 3 bases and J lost 8, with 14 bases in between. From germline, CDR1 is SEHNR and CDR2 FQNEAQ (reference sequence). The CDR3 has 14 amino acids. CDR3 sequence reads: CASSFEGLAHEQFF. The CDR3 bases are TGTGCCAGCAGCTTCGAAGGGCTAGCCCATGAGCAGTTCTTC.

The gene calls are TRBV2 and TRBJ2-1, with D perhaps TRBD1 or TRBD2 (5 bases each). This CDR3 is 16 amino acids long. The ends were cut back, 8 bases at V and 0 bases at J, with 17 bases in the middle. Germline V lookup: CDR1 SNHLY, CDR2 FYNNEI. CDR3 sequence (DNA): TGTGCCAGCGAAGGGGCGGGCGGTAGCTCCTACAATGAGCAGTTCTTC. Protein sequence: CASEGAGGSSYNEQFF.

This rearrangement joins TRBV6-4 to TRBJ2-3, with TRBD2 as a possible D gene (6 bases). Trimming removed 6 bases from V and 0 bases from J, with 19 bases in between. The germline V gene encodes CDR1 MRHNA and CDR2 SNTAGT. The CDR3 is 17 amino acids. In DNA form, the CDR3 reads TGTGCCAGCAGCCTACGACCGTTAGCGGCGAGCACAGATACGCAGTATTTT. Its translation is CASSLRPLAASTDTQYF.

V gene TRBV2 combines with J gene TRBJ2-2; 12 bases are shared with TRBD2. Germline V gene data show CDR1 as SNHLY and CDR2 as FYNNEI. There are 16 residues in the CDR3. V shed 6 bases, J shed 4 bases, and the junction held 6 bases outside the gene matches. The CDR3 loop is CASRLRLAGVTGELFF. The CDR3, as DNA: TGTGCCAGCAGACTTAGACTAGCGGGAGTCACCGGGGAGCTGTTTTTT.

V usage is TRBV10-3 and J usage is TRBJ1-1, with D possibly being TRBD1 (5 bases). Germline CDR1 ENHRY, CDR2 SYGVKD. The CDR3 covers 16 residues. Trimming pared 0 bases from V and 0 bases from J, leaving 11 bases between. The CDR3 DNA reads TGTGCCATCAGTGAGTCCGAGACAGCCATGAACACTGAAGCTTTCTTT. This sequence encodes CAISESETAMNTEAFF.

This clone was recorded once. The chain is built from TRBV19 and TRBJ1-2, with 10 positions matching TRBD1. CDR3 size: 13 residues. Germline lookup yields CDR1 LNHDA and CDR2 SQIVND (reference sequence). J was trimmed by 4 bases and V by 6 bases; bases with no gene match: 2. For the CDR3, the DNA is TGTGCCAGTAGAAGGACAGGGGGCTATGGCTACACCTTC. Its translation is CASRRTGGYGYTF.

This chain connects TRBV6-4 to TRBJ2-1, with TRBD2 matching 7 bases. This CDR3 contains 15 residues. V was clipped by 3 bases and J by 14 bases; unmatched bases: 16. The germline gives CDR1 MRHNA, CDR2 SNTAGT. The CDR3 DNA is TGTGCCAGCAGTGAAAGTGCGGGAGTGGGCAATTTGAAGTTCTTC. This gives the protein CASSESAGVGNLKFF.

The chain joins TRBV27 to TRBJ1-1; possible D gene TRBD1, 6 bases. Trimming took off 2 bases at V and 1 base at J, with 8 bases between the two ends. The germline gives CDR1 MNHEY, CDR2 SMNVEV (reference sequence). The CDR3 consists of 14 residues. This CDR3 is CASSLRGANTEAFF. CDR3 sequence (DNA): TGTGCCAGCAGTTTACGGGGGGCGAACACTGAAGCTTTCTTT.

DNA of the CDR3: TGTGCCAGCAGTTTACCACGGACAACTGAAGCTTTCTTT. This sequence encodes CASSLPRTTEAFF. The chain carries TRBV28 and TRBJ1-1; D may be TRBD1 (5 bases). With 2 bases removed from V and 5 bases from J, the gap between germline ends came to 9 bases. The CDR3 has 13 amino acids. Looked up from germline, CDR1 is MDHEN and CDR2 is SYDVKM.

This chain connects TRBV7-9 to TRBJ2-1; 8 bases map to TRBD2. The CDR3 runs to 15 residues. Germline CDR1 reads SEHNR; CDR2 reads FQNEAQ (reference sequence). The junction had 10 bases not matched to a gene; V was cut back by 6 bases and J by 6 bases. In DNA form, the CDR3 reads TGTGCCAGCAGGCATATAGCGGGAAACTTCAATGAGCAGTTCTTC. This translates into CASRHIAGNFNEQFF.

The chain combines TRBV6-5 with TRBJ2-1; D may be TRBD2 (5 bases). V lost 4 bases and J lost 8, with 12 bases in between. Germline V gives CDR1 MNHEY, CDR2 SVGAGI. This CDR3 has 13 amino acids. DNA for the CDR3: TGTGCCAGCAGTTTCACACTAGATCATGAGCAGTTCTTC. Its translation: CASSFTLDHEQFF.

This sequence joins TRBV5-1 and TRBJ1-2; possible D gene TRBD1, 6 bases. The CDR3 covers 18 residues. V lost 0 bases and J lost 4, with 22 bases in between. CDR1 is SGHRS and CDR2 is YFSETQ in the germline V gene. The CDR3 DNA reads as TGCGCCAGCAGCTTGGCCTCCCCCTTCGGGGGCGGGAGCTATGGCTACACCTTC. It specifies CASSLASPFGGGSYGYTF.